The T cell receptor (beta chain) described here comes from a study of shared clonotypes between healthy human individuals. Regarding the study as a whole: Collection of samples was limited to blood; tissue repertoires likely differ.

CDR1 is MDHEN, CDR2 SYDVKM, per germline. V shed 2 bases and J shed 3 bases, with 7 bases lying between them. The CDR3 covers 13 residues. Sequencing was performed with immunoSEQ multiplex PCR; in TCRdb, only in-frame clones are kept and a portion is missing. There are around 2,100,000 clones in the sample; about 95% occur only once, and more than 0.9% lies in the top ten. Only CD45RO-negative cells positively selected for CCR7 counted as naive CD8 cells, so terminally differentiated effector memory CD45RA+ cells were excluded. Comments on this clone: Its antigen is currently unknown.

Sequencing input: naive CD8+ T cells sorted from blood. The receptor was isolated from a man aged 18 to 30 in good health. The chain employs TRBV28 and TRBJ1-2; D remains ambiguous. CDR3 DNA sequence: TGTGCCAGCAGTTTAACGTTCGACTATGGCTACACCTTC. Encoded protein: CASSLTFDYGYTF.